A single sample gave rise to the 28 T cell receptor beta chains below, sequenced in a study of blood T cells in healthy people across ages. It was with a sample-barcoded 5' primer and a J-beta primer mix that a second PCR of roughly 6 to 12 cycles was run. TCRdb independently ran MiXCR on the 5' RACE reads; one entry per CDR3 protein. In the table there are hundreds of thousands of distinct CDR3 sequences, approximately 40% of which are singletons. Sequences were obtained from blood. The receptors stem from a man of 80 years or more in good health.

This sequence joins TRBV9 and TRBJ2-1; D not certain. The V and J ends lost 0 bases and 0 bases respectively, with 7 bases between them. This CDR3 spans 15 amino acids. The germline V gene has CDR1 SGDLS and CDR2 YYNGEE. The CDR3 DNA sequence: TGTGCCAGCAGCGTAGCGGGTACCTCCTACAATGAGCAGTTCTTC. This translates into CASSVAGTSYNEQFF.

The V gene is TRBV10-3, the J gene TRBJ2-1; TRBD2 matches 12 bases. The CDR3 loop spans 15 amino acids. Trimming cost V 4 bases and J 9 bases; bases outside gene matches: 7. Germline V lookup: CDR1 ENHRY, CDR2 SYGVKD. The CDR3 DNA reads TGTGCCATCAGTGCTGGGACTAGCGGGCCGCGTGAGCAGTTCTTC. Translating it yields CAISAGTSGPREQFF.

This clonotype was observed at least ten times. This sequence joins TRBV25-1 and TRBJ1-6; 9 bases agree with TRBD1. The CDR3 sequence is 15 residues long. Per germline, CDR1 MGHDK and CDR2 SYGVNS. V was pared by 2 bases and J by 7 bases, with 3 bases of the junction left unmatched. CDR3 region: CASSEHGQGNSPLHF. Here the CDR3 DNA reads TGTGCCAGCAGTGAACATGGACAGGGGAATTCACCCCTCCACTTT.

The CDR3 is CSVEAVGQQETQYF. The DNA of the CDR3 is TGCAGCGTTGAAGCTGTGGGACAGCAAGAGACCCAGTACTTC. This chain uses TRBV29-1 with TRBJ2-5, with 7 bases fitting TRBD1. This CDR3 region has 14 residues. The germline V gene has CDR1 SQVTM and CDR2 ANQGSEA. V was clipped by 1 base and J by 2 bases; unmatched bases: 4.

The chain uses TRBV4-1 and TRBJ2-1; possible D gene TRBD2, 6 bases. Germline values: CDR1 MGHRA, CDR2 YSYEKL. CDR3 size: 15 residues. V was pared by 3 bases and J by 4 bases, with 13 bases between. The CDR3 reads CASSQGGVVYNEQFF. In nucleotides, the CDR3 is TGCGCCAGCAGCCAGGGCGGGGTGGTTTACAATGAGCAGTTCTTC.

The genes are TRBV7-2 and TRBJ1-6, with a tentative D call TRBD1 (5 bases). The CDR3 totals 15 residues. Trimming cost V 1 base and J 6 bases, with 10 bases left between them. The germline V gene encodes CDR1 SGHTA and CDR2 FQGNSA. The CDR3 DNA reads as TGTGCCAGCAGCTTAGTGGCCGGGGCTAATTCACCCCTCCACTTT. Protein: CASSLVAGANSPLHF. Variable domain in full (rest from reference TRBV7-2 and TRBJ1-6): GAGVSQSPSNKVTEKGKDVELRCDPISGHTALYWYRQSLGQGLEFLIYFQGNSAPDKSGLPSDRFSAERTGGSVSTLTIQRTQQEDSAVYLCASSLVAGANSPLHFGNGTRLTVT.

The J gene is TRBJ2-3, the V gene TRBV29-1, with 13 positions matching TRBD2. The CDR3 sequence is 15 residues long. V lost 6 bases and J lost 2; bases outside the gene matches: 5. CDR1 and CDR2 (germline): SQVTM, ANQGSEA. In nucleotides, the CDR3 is TGCAGCGTCACGGGACTAGCGGGGTACACAGATACGCAGTATTTT. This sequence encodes CSVTGLAGYTDTQYF.

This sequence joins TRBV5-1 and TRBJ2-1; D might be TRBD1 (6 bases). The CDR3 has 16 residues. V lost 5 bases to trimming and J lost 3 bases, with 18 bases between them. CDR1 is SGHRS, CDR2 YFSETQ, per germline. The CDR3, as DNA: TGCGCCAGCAGGCAAAATCCGGGACAATACTACAATGAGCAGTTCTTC. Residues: CASRQNPGQYYNEQFF.

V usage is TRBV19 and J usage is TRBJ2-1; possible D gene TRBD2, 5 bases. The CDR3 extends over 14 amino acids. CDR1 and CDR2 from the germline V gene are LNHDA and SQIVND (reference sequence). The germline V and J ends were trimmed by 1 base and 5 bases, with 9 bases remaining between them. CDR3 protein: CASSIAPGDNEQFF. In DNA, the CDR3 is TGTGCCAGTAGTATAGCCCCCGGGGACAATGAGCAGTTCTTC.

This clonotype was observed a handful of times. The CDR3 DNA is TGCAGTGCTAGAGTTGCGACGAGCTCCTACAATGAGCAGTTCTTC. Its protein is CSARVATSSYNEQFF. This chain connects TRBV20-1 to TRBJ2-1, with D unclear. The CDR3 is made up of 15 amino acids. V was pared by 1 base and J by 0 bases, with 10 bases between. Germline V CDR1 and CDR2: DFQATT, SNEGSKA (reference sequence).

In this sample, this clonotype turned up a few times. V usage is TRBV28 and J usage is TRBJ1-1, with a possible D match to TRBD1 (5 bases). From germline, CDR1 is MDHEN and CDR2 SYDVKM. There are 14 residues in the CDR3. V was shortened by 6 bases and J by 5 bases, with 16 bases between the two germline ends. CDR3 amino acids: CASRLGAVGTEAFF. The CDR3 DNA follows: TGTGCCAGCAGGCTAGGGGCCGTTGGGACTGAAGCTTTCTTT.

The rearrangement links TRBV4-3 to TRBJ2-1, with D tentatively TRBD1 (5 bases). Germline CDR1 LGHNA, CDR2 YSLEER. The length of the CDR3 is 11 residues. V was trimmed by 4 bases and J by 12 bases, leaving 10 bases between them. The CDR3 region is CASSRGSGQFF. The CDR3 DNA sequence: TGCGCCAGCAGCCGGGGCTCTGGGCAGTTCTTC.

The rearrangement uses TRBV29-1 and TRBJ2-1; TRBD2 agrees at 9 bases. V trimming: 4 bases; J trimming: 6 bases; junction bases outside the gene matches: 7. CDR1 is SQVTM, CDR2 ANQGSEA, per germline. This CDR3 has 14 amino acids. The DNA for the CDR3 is TGCAGCGTTGTACGAGCGGGAGGTACCAATGAGCAGTTCTTC. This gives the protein CSVVRAGGTNEQFF.

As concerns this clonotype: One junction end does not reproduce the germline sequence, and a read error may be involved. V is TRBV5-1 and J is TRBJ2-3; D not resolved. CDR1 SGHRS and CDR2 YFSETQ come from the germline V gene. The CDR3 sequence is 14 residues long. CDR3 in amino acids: CASSPTYSTDTRYF. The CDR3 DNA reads TGCGCCAGCAGCCCAACCTACAGCACAGATACGCGGTATTTT.

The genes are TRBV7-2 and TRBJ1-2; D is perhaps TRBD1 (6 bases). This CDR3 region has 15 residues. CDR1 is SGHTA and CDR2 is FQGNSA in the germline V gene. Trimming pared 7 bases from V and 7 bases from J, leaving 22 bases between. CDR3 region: CASIVRGPPGAGYTF. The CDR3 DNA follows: TGTGCCAGCATCGTTCGTGGCCCTCCAGGGGCTGGCTACACCTTC.

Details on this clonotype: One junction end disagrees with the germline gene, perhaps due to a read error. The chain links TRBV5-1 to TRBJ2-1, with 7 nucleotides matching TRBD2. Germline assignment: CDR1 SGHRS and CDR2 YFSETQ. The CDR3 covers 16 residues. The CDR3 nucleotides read TGCGCCAGCAGCTTGGCCGGGGGGAACTCCAACAATGAGCAGTTCTTC. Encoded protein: CASSLAGGNSNNEQFF.

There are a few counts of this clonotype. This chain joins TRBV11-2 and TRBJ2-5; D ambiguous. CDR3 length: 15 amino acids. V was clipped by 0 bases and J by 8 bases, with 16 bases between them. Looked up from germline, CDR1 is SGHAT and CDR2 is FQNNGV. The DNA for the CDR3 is TGTGCCAGCAGCTTAGAAATCGATCAGGTTTTTACCCAGTACTTC. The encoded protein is CASSLEIDQVFTQYF. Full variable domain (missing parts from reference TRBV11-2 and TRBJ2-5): EAGVAQSPRYKIIEKRQSVAFWCNPISGHATLYWYQQILGQGPKLLIQFQNNGVVDDSQLPKDRFSAERLKGVDSTLKIQPAKLEDSAVYLCASSLEIDQVFTQYFGPGTRLLVL.

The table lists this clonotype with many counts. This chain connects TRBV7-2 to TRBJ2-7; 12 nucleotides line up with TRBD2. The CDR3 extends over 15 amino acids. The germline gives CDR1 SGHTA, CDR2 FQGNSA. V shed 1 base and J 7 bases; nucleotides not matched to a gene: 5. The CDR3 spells CASSLGLAGGDEQYF. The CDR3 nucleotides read TGTGCCAGCAGCTTAGGGCTAGCGGGAGGGGATGAGCAGTACTTC. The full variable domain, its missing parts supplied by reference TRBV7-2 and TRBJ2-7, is GAGVSQSPSNKVTEKGKDVELRCDPISGHTALYWYRQSLGQGLEFLIYFQGNSAPDKSGLPSDRFSAERTGGSVSTLTIQRTQQEDSAVYLCASSLGLAGGDEQYFGPGTRLTVT.

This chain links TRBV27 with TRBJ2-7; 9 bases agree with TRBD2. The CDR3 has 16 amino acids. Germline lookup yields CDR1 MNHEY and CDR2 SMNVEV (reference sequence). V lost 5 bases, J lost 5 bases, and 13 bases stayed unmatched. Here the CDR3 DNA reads TGTGCCAGCAGTACCCGGTTAGCGGGGGATTTCCACGAGCAGTACTTC. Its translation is CASSTRLAGDFHEQYF.

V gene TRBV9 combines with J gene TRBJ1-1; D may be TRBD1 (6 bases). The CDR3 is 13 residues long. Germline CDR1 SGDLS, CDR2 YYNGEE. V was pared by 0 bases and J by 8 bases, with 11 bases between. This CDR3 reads CASSVGGRGEAFF. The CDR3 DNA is TGTGCCAGCAGCGTAGGGGGCAGGGGCGAAGCTTTCTTT.

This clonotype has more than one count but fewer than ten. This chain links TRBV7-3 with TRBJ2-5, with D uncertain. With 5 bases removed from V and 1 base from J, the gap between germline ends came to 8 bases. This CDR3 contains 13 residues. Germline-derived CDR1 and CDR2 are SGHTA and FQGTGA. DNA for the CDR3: TGTGCCAGCAGCCAATACTCCCAAGAGACCCAGTACTTC. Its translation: CASSQYSQETQYF.

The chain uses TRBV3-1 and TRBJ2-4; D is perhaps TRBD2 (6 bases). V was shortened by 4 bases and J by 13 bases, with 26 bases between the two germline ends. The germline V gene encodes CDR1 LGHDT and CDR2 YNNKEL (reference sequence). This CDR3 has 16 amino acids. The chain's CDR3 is CASSRSGGDGEWEQYF. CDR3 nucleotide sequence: TGTGCCAGCAGCCGCTCCGGGGGAGACGGAGAGTGGGAGCAGTACTTC.

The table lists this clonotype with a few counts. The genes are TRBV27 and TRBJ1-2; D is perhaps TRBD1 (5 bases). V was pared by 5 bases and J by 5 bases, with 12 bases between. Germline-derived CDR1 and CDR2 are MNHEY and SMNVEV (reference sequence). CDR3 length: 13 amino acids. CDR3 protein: CASSAGLGYGYTF. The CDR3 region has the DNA TGTGCCAGCAGTGCGGGACTCGGGTATGGCTACACCTTC.

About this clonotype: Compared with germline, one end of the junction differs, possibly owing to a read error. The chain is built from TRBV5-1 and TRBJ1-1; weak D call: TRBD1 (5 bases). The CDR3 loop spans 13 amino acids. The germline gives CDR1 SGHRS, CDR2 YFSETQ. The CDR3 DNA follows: TGTGCCAGCAGTTGGGACGGGAACACTGAAGCTTTCTTT. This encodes CASSWDGNTEAFF.

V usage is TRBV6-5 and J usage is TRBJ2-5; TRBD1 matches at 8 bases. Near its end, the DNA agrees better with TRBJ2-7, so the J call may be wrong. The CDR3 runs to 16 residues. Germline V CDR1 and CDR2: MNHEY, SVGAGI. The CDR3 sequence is CASSSLPDRGSDEQYF. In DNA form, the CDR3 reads TGTGCCAGCAGTTCTCTCCCCGACAGGGGTAGTGACGAGCAGTACTTC.

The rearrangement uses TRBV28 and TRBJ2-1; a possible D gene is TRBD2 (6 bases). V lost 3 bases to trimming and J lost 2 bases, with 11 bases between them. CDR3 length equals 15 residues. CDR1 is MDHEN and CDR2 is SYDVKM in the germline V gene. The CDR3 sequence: CASSFGGKAYNEQFF. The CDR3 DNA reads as TGTGCCAGCAGTTTCGGCGGGAAGGCCTACAATGAGCAGTTCTTC.

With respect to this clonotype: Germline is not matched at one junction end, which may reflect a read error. The CDR3 DNA reads TGTGCCATCAGCGAGTCTTTTGGGCGCGGCAATCAGCCCCAGCATTTT. Translating it yields CAISESFGRGNQPQHF. V is TRBV10-3 and J is TRBJ1-5, with D unresolved. The CDR3 is 16 amino acids. CDR1 is ENHRY and CDR2 is SYGVKD in the germline V gene.

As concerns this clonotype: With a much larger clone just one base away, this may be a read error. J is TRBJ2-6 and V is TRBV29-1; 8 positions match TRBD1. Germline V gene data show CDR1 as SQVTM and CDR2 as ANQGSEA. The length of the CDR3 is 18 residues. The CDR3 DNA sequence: TGCAGCGTTGACGCCACCGGGACAGGTTACTCTGGGGCCAGCGTCCTGACTTTC. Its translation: CSVDATGTGYSGASVLTF.